This note documents a single TCR beta chain sequence. The target of this receptor is not known. Within one base of it there is no much larger clone, and no base qualities were kept. These data come from a study of early T cells in non-severe SARS-CoV-2 infection (dated by TCRdb to about 2021). Broadly, across the study: TCR sequencing used bulk RNA from unsorted whole blood, so alpha and beta chains could not be paired. What the work shows at the level of the full study, not this receptor alone: Matching against VDJdb was skewed toward anti-spike CD8 responses, likely underestimated virus-specific expansions, and missed private and CD4 specificities.

Between the V and J ends, shortened by 0 bases and 9 bases respectively, the junction contains 15 bases. The CDR3 goes from the cysteine to the phenylalanine over 14 residues. Only the CDR3 portion is preserved as DNA: 42 bases, with reading frame beginning at the first base. From a lookup of the germline V gene, CDR1 and CDR2 are MNHEY and SVGAGI. The study was a case-control design nested within a healthcare worker cohort in London, UK, with weekly nasopharyngeal swab PCR tests and blood sampling. Healthcare workers were enrolled in the week of the UK lockdown, from 23 to 31 March 2020, and were followed every week for up to about 16 weeks. The protocol used for the library was 5' RACE. Sequenced on a NextSeq 500. In the TCR library protocol, unique molecular identifiers were attached to individual cDNA molecules to correct for PCR bias and sequencing error. Both TCR alpha and beta chains were sequenced, and tight co-correlation was observed between alpha and beta sequence abundances in each sample. As for the original processing: Decombinator V4 was used to perform V gene, J gene and CDR3 annotation of TCR sequences. Expanded TCRs were defined as changing significantly between any two time points under a Poisson model with p below 0.0001. TCR abundances were normalised to the total number of TCRs sequenced per sample and expressed as counts per million. MAIT TCRs were defined by TRAV1-2 paired with TRAJ12, TRAJ20 or TRAJ33, and iNKT TCRs by TRAV10 paired with TRAJ18. VDJdb, accessed 1 November 2021, was searched for CMV, EBV and SARS-CoV-2 annotated TCRs, with TCRs annotated for multiple antigens excluded. TCRdb redid the processing of the public reads, applying fastp at Q25 and MiXCR, and retained in-frame beta chains. Under each unique CDR3 protein, matching rows form one entry showing the most common genes and DNA. Clone size and V and J calls follow TCRdb, not the original study. This sample is represented by 60,000 to 75,000 distinct CDR3 sequences; 12% of them were singletons. The ten biggest clones cover about 4.2% of the sample.

Recombination connected TRBV6-5 to TRBJ2-7, with an unclear D gene assignment. The sample comprised whole blood. The sequence was obtained from an adult who was a healthcare worker with PCR-confirmed SARS-CoV-2 infection or an uninfected control (not recorded which). The nucleotide sequence is given as TGTGCCAGCAGTTACTCGAAGTACCGTCCCACGCAGTACTTC. Protein translation: CASSYSKYRPTQYF.